This T cell receptor beta chain was identified in a study of regulatory T cells in long-lasting Graves disease. The CDR3 contains 15 residues. Germline V gene data show CDR1 as MNHNS and CDR2 as SASEGT. J gave up 8 bases and V 6 bases, and 8 bases lay outside the gene matches. Noted time point: newly diagnosed GD, antithyroid drugs for less than 3 months. RNA extracted from PBMCs served as the sequencing template. Sequencing libraries for TCR beta were prepared with iRepertoire HTBI primers and Arm-PCR of CDR3 regions. Source study methods: Segment identification across samples yielded 55 to 65 TRBV and 14 TRBJ segments. In TCRdb, the multiplex PCR reads were re-called with MiXCR into one record per CDR3 protein. The V and J calls come from TCRdb's annotation, not from the publication. The sample carries approximately 440,000 distinct CDR3 sequences, about 16% recorded once. This same sample was also taken into another study, of T cells in Graves' hyperthyroidism and ophthalmopathy. That source notes: Uncontrolled infection, other autoimmune disease, pregnancy or lactation barred patients from enrollment. HTBI primers were the set used in a first-round RT-PCR of the TCR CDR3.

The receptor was isolated from a man aged 40-49 years with Graves disease. The chain carries TRBV6-1 and TRBJ2-1, with 12 positions matching TRBD2. Here the sequenced sample was peripheral blood mononuclear cells (PBMCs), taken at new diagnosis, from a patient treated with antithyroid drugs. This CDR3 is CASSATSGRSYEQFF. DNA of the CDR3: TGTGCCAGCAGCGCTACTAGCGGGAGGAGCTATGAGCAGTTCTTC.